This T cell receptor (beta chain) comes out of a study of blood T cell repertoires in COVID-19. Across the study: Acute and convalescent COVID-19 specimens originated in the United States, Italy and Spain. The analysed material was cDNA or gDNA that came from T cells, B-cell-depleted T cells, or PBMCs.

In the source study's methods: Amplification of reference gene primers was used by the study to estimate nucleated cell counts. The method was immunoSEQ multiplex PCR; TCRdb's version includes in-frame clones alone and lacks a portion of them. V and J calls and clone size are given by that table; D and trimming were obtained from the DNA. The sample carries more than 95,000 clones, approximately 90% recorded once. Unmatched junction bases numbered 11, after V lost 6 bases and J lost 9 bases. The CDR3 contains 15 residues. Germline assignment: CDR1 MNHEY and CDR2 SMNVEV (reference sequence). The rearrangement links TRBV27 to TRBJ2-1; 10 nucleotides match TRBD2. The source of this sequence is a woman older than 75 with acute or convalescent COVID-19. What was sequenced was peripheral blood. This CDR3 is CASSRWLAGVSEQFF. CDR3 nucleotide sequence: TGTGCCAGCAGCCGGTGGCTAGCGGGAGTAAGTGAGCAGTTCTTC.